Shown below are 12 T cell receptor beta chains from a single sample sequenced in a study of identical twins. In TCRdb, the 5' RACE reads were re-called with MiXCR into one record per CDR3 protein. The sample shows about 530,000 distinct CDR3 sequences, about 20% of them seen only once. These same data were also listed under a study on yellow fever vaccine responses in identical twins.

The sample comprised CD4+ T cells sorted from blood. These receptors all come from a young woman in good health.

This clonotype has a count of ten or more. The V call is TRBV5-1, the J call TRBJ2-2, with D unresolved. Germline assignment: CDR1 SGHRS and CDR2 YFSETQ. V was trimmed by 7 bases and J by 0 bases, leaving 22 bases between them. CDR3 length: 18 amino acids. The CDR3 sequence: CASQVRSQSRANTGELFF. The CDR3 bases are TGCGCCAGCCAAGTTAGGTCCCAATCACGGGCGAACACCGGGGAGCTGTTTTTT.

The chain joins TRBV28 to TRBJ2-1, with 10 bases identical to TRBD2. J lost 5 bases, V lost 2 bases, and 3 bases had no gene match. There are 15 residues in the CDR3. Germline CDR1 reads MDHEN; CDR2 reads SYDVKM. CDR3 region: CASSLGTSAHNEQFF. The CDR3 nucleotides are TGTGCCAGCAGTTTAGGGACTAGCGCCCACAATGAGCAGTTCTTC. Full variable domain (rest looked up from reference TRBV28 and TRBJ2-1): DVKVTQSSRYLVKRTGEKVFLECVQDMDHENMFWYRQDPGLGLRLIYFSYDVKMKEKGDIPEGYSVSREKKERFSLILESASTNQTSMYLCASSLGTSAHNEQFFGPGTRLTVL.

The V call is TRBV4-1, the J call TRBJ2-3; D tentatively reads TRBD1 or TRBD2 (5 bases each). CDR1 is MGHRA, CDR2 YSYEKL, per germline. This CDR3 is built from 14 residues. V was shortened by 4 bases and J by 5 bases, with 13 bases between the two germline ends. This chain's CDR3 is CASSPLGAGDTQYF. CDR3 DNA: TGCGCCAGCAGCCCCTTAGGGGCGGGAGATACGCAGTATTTT.

This clonotype was recorded a few times. The chain carries TRBV24-1 and TRBJ1-2; TRBD1 agrees at 7 bases. The CDR3 has 13 residues. The trim removed 9 bases at V and 3 bases at J, leaving 6 bases unmatched. CDR1 and CDR2 (germline): KGHDR, SFDVKD. The CDR3 loop reads CATQQGTDYGYTF. The CDR3 DNA reads TGTGCCACCCAGCAAGGGACAGACTATGGCTACACCTTC.

The chain couples TRBV4-1 to TRBJ2-2; D unresolved. The V and J ends lost 1 base and 5 bases respectively, with 11 bases between them. Germline CDR1 is MGHRA and CDR2 is YSYEKL. The CDR3 is 15 residues long. The CDR3 sequence: CASSQAPGPTGELFF. In DNA, the CDR3 is TGCGCCAGCAGCCAAGCCCCCGGGCCAACCGGGGAGCTGTTTTTT.

V gene TRBV24-1 combines with J gene TRBJ2-3; D may correspond to TRBD1 or TRBD2 (7 bases each). Germline V CDR1 and CDR2: KGHDR, SFDVKD. This CDR3 has 16 amino acids. V dropped 3 bases and J dropped 4 bases, with 16 bases sitting between them. CDR3 nucleotide sequence: TGTGCCACCAGTGATGGACAGGCGGGGGACGCAGATACGCAGTATTTT. This codes for CATSDGQAGDADTQYF.

The gene calls are TRBV24-1 and TRBJ2-1; 9 bases fit TRBD2. Trimming at V came to 9 bases and at J to 4 bases, leaving 6 bases not matched to a gene. Per germline, CDR1 KGHDR and CDR2 SFDVKD. The CDR3 is 14 amino acids. DNA for the CDR3: TGTGCCACCGCGACTAGCGGAGTTTACAATGAGCAGTTCTTC. Residues: CATATSGVYNEQFF.

The genes are TRBV12-3 or TRBV12-4 and TRBJ2-7, with 8 bases aligning to TRBD2. The CDR3 sequence is 16 residues long. Trimming removed 6 bases from V and 6 bases from J; junction bases left unmatched: 16. The DNA for the CDR3 is TGTGCCAGCAGCCTAGGGTATACGGGAGGGCCCCTCGAGCAGTACTTC. Translated, it gives CASSLGYTGGPLEQYF.

This clonotype was detected a few times. The V call is TRBV3-1, the J call TRBJ2-1; weak D call: TRBD2 (6 bases). The CDR3 covers 18 residues. V dropped 4 bases and J dropped 3 bases, with 22 bases sitting between them. Germline assignment: CDR1 LGHDT and CDR2 YNNKEL (reference sequence). CDR3: CASSLAPSLAGSYNEQFF. The DNA for the CDR3 is TGTGCCAGCAGCCTCGCACCCTCACTAGCCGGGAGCTACAATGAGCAGTTCTTC.

This clonotype has a handful of counts. CDR3 nucleotide sequence: TGCAGCGCCGACCCAGGGGGCGGAAACACCATATATTTT. It translates to CSADPGGGNTIYF. V gene TRBV29-1 combines with J gene TRBJ1-3; 8 nucleotides agree with TRBD1. Germline V lookup: CDR1 SQVTM, CDR2 ANQGSEA. The CDR3 consists of 13 residues. Germline trimming cut 7 bases from V and 4 bases from J; bases unmatched to any gene: 6.

This clonotype was seen only a few times. This chain uses TRBV6-1 with TRBJ2-2; D is possibly TRBD2 (6 bases). Germline V lookup: CDR1 MNHNS, CDR2 SASEGT. Trimming stripped 6 bases from V and 3 bases from J, with 14 bases between. This CDR3 contains 15 residues. The CDR3 DNA reads as TGTGCCAGCAGCTTGGGACTGTATTACACCGGGGAGCTGTTTTTT. It yields the protein CASSLGLYYTGELFF.

This clonotype is a singleton in its sample. This chain's CDR3 is CSARDRASGSYEQYF. The CDR3 DNA follows: TGCAGTGCTAGAGATCGGGCTAGCGGCTCCTACGAGCAGTACTTC. J is TRBJ2-7 and V is TRBV20-1, with 7 bases matching TRBD2. The CDR3 consists of 15 residues. Per germline, CDR1 DFQATT and CDR2 SNEGSKA (reference sequence). The trim removed 0 bases at V and 0 bases at J, leaving 5 bases unmatched.